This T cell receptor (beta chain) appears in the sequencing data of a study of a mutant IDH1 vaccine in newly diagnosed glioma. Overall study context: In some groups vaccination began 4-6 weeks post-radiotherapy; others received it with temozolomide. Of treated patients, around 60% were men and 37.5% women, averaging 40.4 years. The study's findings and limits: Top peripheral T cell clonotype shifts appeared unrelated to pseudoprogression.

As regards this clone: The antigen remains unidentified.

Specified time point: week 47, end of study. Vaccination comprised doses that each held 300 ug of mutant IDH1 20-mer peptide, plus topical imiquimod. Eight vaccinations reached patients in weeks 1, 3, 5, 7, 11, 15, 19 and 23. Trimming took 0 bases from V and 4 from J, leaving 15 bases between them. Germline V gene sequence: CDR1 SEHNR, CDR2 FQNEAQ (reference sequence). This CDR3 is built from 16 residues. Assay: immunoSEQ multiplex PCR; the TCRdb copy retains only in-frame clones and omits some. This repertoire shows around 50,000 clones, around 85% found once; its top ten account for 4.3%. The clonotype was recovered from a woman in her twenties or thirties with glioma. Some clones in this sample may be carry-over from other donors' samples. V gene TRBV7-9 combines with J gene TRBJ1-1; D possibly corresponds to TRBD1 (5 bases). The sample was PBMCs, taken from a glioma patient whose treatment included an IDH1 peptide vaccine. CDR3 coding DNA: TGTGCCAGCAGCTTAGCCCCTGTAATTGGGGGCACTGAAGCTTTCTTT. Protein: CASSLAPVIGGTEAFF.